Below, one T cell receptor (beta chain) is given with its context. This entry belongs to a study of shared clonotypes between healthy human individuals. Looking at the study overall: Those who served as donors were two women and three men between the ages of 18 and 49. Researchers assigned three CD4 naive, three CD4 memory, two CD8 naive and one CD8 memory plate to each donor.

All donors were healthy HIV-negative adults lacking recent acute infections or vaccinations. The CD4+ fraction was divided into a CD45RA+ naive subset and a CD45RA-negative memory subset. The CDR3 covers 12 residues. From germline, CDR1 is MNHEY and CDR2 SMNVEV (reference sequence). Trimming took off 8 bases at V and 6 bases at J, with 8 bases between the two ends. Some clones are missing from TCRdb's copy, which holds only in-frame ones; the method was immunoSEQ multiplex PCR. This sample has roughly 700,000 clones, with about 74% found just once. This TCR derives from a woman under 40 in good health. The sequenced sample was memory CD4+ T cells sorted from blood. As to subset: CD45RA-negative fraction. The chain couples TRBV27 to TRBJ1-6; D uncertain. The CDR3: CASASTNSPLHF. Here the CDR3 DNA reads TGTGCCAGCGCCTCGACTAATTCACCCCTCCACTTT.